The 7 T cell receptor beta chains reported below all come from one sample, sequenced in a study of response to subunit inactivated influenza vaccine. TCRdb processed the RT-PCR reads anew with MiXCR; each CDR3 protein has one entry. The sample carries more than 700,000 distinct CDR3 sequences, around 21% recorded once. Sample: PBMCs from blood, taken 4 to 6 days after vaccination. The receptors originated from a man aged 50 or older who received an inactivated influenza vaccine.

This clonotype was recorded a few times. This chain connects TRBV29-1 to TRBJ2-1, with 9 nucleotides matching TRBD2. The CDR3 is 15 residues long. CDR1 is SQVTM, CDR2 ANQGSEA, per germline. Losses at the gene ends were 4 bases for V and 6 bases for J; bases not matched to a gene: 10. CDR3 in amino acids: CSVVFQRGALNEQFF. The CDR3 nucleotides are TGCAGCGTTGTTTTCCAGCGGGGGGCACTCAATGAGCAGTTCTTC.

The chain employs TRBV12-3 or TRBV12-4 and TRBJ1-2, with unresolved D. Deletions cut 2 bases from V and 1 base from J, with 11 bases between. The CDR3 runs to 15 residues. The DNA of the CDR3 is TGTGCCAGCAGTTTACGGGCAGGCGATAACTATGGCTACACCTTC. Translating gives CASSLRAGDNYGYTF.

This clonotype was picked up one time. V usage is TRBV6-2 or TRBV6-3 and J usage is TRBJ2-1; D gene ambiguous. V shed 2 bases and J shed 0 bases, with 11 bases lying between them. Germline CDR1 and CDR2: MNHEY and SVGEGT. The CDR3 loop spans 16 amino acids. The CDR3 loop reads CASSYLRLSSYNEQFF. CDR3 bases: TGTGCCAGCAGTTACCTAAGACTGAGCTCCTACAATGAGCAGTTCTTC.

CDR3 amino acids: CSARRDRLSYEQYF. CDR3 nucleotide sequence: TGCAGTGCTAGAAGGGACAGGTTATCCTACGAGCAGTACTTC. V usage is TRBV20-1 and J usage is TRBJ2-7, with 8 bases aligning to TRBD1. The CDR3 runs to 14 residues. The V segment lost 2 bases and the J segment 1 base; nucleotides outside the gene matches: 4. Per the germline V gene, CDR1 is DFQATT and CDR2 is SNEGSKA (reference sequence).

The chain joins TRBV7-9 to TRBJ2-2; no clear D. Trimming stripped 8 bases from V and 3 bases from J, with 13 bases between. Germline V lookup: CDR1 SEHNR, CDR2 FQNEAQ (reference sequence). This CDR3 has 14 residues. CDR3 in DNA: TGTGCCAGCGGCGCCACTTCGGACACCGGGGAGCTGTTTTTT. It specifies CASGATSDTGELFF.

This clonotype showed up just a few times. The V gene is TRBV11-2, the J gene TRBJ2-2; maybe TRBD1 (5 bases). Per germline, CDR1 SGHAT and CDR2 FQNNGV. The V end lost 4 bases, the J end lost 2 bases, and 20 bases lay between the germline ends. CDR3 length equals 18 residues. The chain's CDR3 is CASSSRKDILSNTGELFF. Here the CDR3 DNA reads TGTGCCAGCAGCTCCCGAAAGGACATATTATCTAACACCGGGGAGCTGTTTTTT.

This clonotype was seen only a few times. This CDR3 reads CASSSGQGIYGYTF. CDR3 DNA: TGTGCCAGCAGTTCGGGACAGGGGATCTACGGCTACACCTTC. The chain combines TRBV12-3 or TRBV12-4 with TRBJ1-2, with 10 bases matching TRBD1. CDR3 length: 14 amino acids. With V trimmed by 4 bases and J by 8 bases, 7 bases remained unmatched.